Listed here are 20 T cell receptor beta chains from one sample, sequenced in a study of blood T cells in healthy people across ages. A second PCR, run for about 6 to 12 cycles, used a sample-barcoded 5' primer plus a J-beta primer mix. TCRdb itself ran the 5' RACE reads through MiXCR, one entry per CDR3 protein. The sample includes 1,300,000 or so distinct CDR3 sequences, approximately 60% of them seen just once. Sequenced material: blood. Receptor source: a young man in good health.

This clonotype has only a few counts. This chain connects TRBV7-9 to TRBJ2-7; tentatively, D is TRBD2 (5 bases). Trimming pared 4 bases from V and 1 base from J, leaving 17 bases between. Per the germline V gene, CDR1 is SEHNR and CDR2 is FQNEAQ (reference sequence). This CDR3 spans 16 amino acids. CDR3 region: CASSSTYGESSYEQYF. In DNA, the CDR3 is TGTGCCAGCAGCTCCACCTACGGGGAAAGTTCCTACGAGCAGTACTTC.

The chain has TRBV20-1 and TRBJ2-4; 7 bases map to TRBD1. The CDR3 totals 13 residues. With V trimmed by 7 bases and J by 9 bases, 12 bases remained unmatched. Germline V CDR1 and CDR2: DFQATT, SNEGSKA (reference sequence). The CDR3 sequence is CSGLLGTAGIQYF. The DNA for the CDR3 is TGCAGTGGCCTGCTGGGGACAGCCGGCATTCAGTACTTC.

Written as DNA, the CDR3 is TGCGCCAGCAGCCTAGGACAGGGAAGGAGCTATGGCTACACCTTC. Translating gives CASSLGQGRSYGYTF. This chain uses TRBV5-1 with TRBJ1-2; 8 nucleotides agree with TRBD1. Germline V lookup: CDR1 SGHRS, CDR2 YFSETQ. V lost 4 bases to trimming and J lost 4 bases; unmatched junction nucleotides: 9. The CDR3 totals 15 residues.

The rearrangement joins TRBV5-1 to TRBJ1-1, with 8 bases fitting TRBD1. The CDR3 loop spans 15 amino acids. Germline CDR1 SGHRS, CDR2 YFSETQ. V trimming: 4 bases; J trimming: 3 bases; junction bases outside the gene matches: 8. The CDR3 region has the DNA TGCGCCAGCAGCCCAACCCAGGGGGCCTACACTGAAGCTTTCTTT. Its protein product is CASSPTQGAYTEAFF.

V usage is TRBV24-1 and J usage is TRBJ1-1, with TRBD1 matching 7 bases. The germline V gene encodes CDR1 KGHDR and CDR2 SFDVKD. The CDR3 sequence is 15 residues long. With 9 bases clipped from V and 0 bases from J, the junction kept 9 bases outside the gene matches. The CDR3 sequence is CATPAGTDLNTEAFF. For the CDR3, the DNA is TGTGCCACCCCTGCGGGGACAGACCTGAACACTGAAGCTTTCTTT.

The CDR3 here is CASSQASSNLAGVPYEQYF. CDR3 nucleotides: TGTGCCAGCAGCCAAGCTTCTAGCAACCTGGCGGGAGTACCCTACGAGCAGTACTTC. V is TRBV4-2 and J is TRBJ2-7; 7 bases are shared with TRBD2. The length of the CDR3 is 19 residues. Germline CDR1 reads LGHNA; CDR2 reads YNFKEQ. J lost 2 bases, V lost 1 base, and 17 bases had no gene match.

The chain has TRBV6-6 and TRBJ2-3; TRBD2 might be the D (6 bases). The CDR3 length is 16 residues. The germline V gene has CDR1 MNHNY and CDR2 SVGAGI (reference sequence). The V gene lost 6 bases and the J gene lost 0 bases, with 16 bases spanning the gap. The CDR3 is CASRKAGTSSTDTQYF. The CDR3 DNA reads TGTGCCAGCAGAAAGGCCGGGACTTCTAGCACAGATACGCAGTATTTT.

J is TRBJ1-3 and V is TRBV6-5; D perhaps matches TRBD1 (5 bases). Trimming removed 6 bases at V and 0 bases at J, with 15 bases between. The germline V gene encodes CDR1 MNHEY and CDR2 SVGAGI. This CDR3 is 16 amino acids long. The CDR3 loop is CASSRGGAPSGNTIYF. The DNA of the CDR3 is TGTGCCAGCAGCCGCGGAGGGGCCCCCTCTGGAAACACCATATATTTT.

The gene calls are TRBV29-1 and TRBJ2-3; 13 bases map to TRBD2. CDR3 length: 15 amino acids. Trimming at V came to 7 bases and at J to 2 bases, leaving 6 bases not matched to a gene. Germline CDR1 and CDR2: SQVTM and ANQGSEA. CDR3 nucleotide sequence: TGCAGCGGCGCGGGACTAGCGGGGAACACAGATACGCAGTATTTT. This gives the protein CSGAGLAGNTDTQYF.

The V and J genes are TRBV20-1 and TRBJ2-5; possible D gene TRBD2, 6 bases. Germline assignment: CDR1 DFQATT and CDR2 SNEGSKA (reference sequence). Deletions cut 1 base from V and 4 bases from J, with 10 bases between. This CDR3 is built from 13 residues. The CDR3 sequence: CSARGGAGETQYF. CDR3 DNA sequence: TGCAGTGCTAGAGGAGGAGCGGGAGAGACCCAGTACTTC.

The chain carries TRBV5-1 and TRBJ1-2; D may be TRBD1 (6 bases). CDR3 size: 16 residues. The ends were cut back, 4 bases at V and 1 base at J, with 17 bases in the middle. CDR1 and CDR2 (germline): SGHRS, YFSETQ. The CDR3 DNA is TGCGCCAGCAGCCTACGGACAGAAAGAAATAACTATGGCTACACCTTC. Its translation: CASSLRTERNNYGYTF. Drawing the rest from reference TRBV5-1 and TRBJ1-2, the complete variable domain is KAGVTQTPRYLIKTRGQQVTLSCSPISGHRSVSWYQQTPGQGLQFLFEYFSETQRNKGNFPGRFSGRQFSNSRSEMNVSTLELGDSALYLCASSLRTERNNYGYTFGSGTRLTVV.

This chain links TRBV14 with TRBJ2-7; D remains unclear. Germline V gene sequence: CDR1 SGHDN, CDR2 FVKESK. CDR3 length: 15 residues. With 1 base removed from V and 2 bases from J, the gap between germline ends came to 12 bases. CDR3 in amino acids: CASSQAGTWPYEQYF. CDR3 in DNA: TGTGCCAGCAGCCAAGCCGGCACCTGGCCCTACGAGCAGTACTTC.

This chain links TRBV29-1 with TRBJ2-3; TRBD1 is a possible D gene (6 bases). CDR3 length: 17 residues. V was cut by 4 bases and J by 1 base, with 21 bases left in between. In germline, CDR1 is SQVTM, CDR2 ANQGSEA. CDR3 sequence reads: CSVGRRLSKGGTDTQYF. CDR3 nucleotides: TGCAGCGTTGGGAGGAGACTAAGCAAGGGGGGCACAGATACGCAGTATTTT.

This chain uses TRBV9 with TRBJ1-2; 7 bases are a match to TRBD1. Germline V CDR1 and CDR2: SGDLS, YYNGEE. The CDR3 totals 15 residues. With V trimmed by 0 bases and J by 4 bases, 6 bases remained unmatched. CDR3 residues: CASSVAGTAPYGYTF. CDR3 coding DNA: TGTGCCAGCAGCGTAGCCGGGACAGCCCCCTATGGCTACACCTTC.

This rearrangement joins TRBV20-1 to TRBJ1-1; tentatively, D is TRBD1 (5 bases). The germline gives CDR1 DFQATT, CDR2 SNEGSKA (reference sequence). This CDR3 has 13 residues. DNA of the CDR3: TGCAGCGACCAGGGTTTCTCGAACACTGAAGCTTTCTTT. This sequence encodes CSDQGFSNTEAFF.

The V and J genes are TRBV5-1 and TRBJ2-4; D is undetermined. The J call may be faulty, since TRBJ2-5 better matches the DNA end. The germline gives CDR1 SGHRS, CDR2 YFSETQ. The CDR3 extends over 15 amino acids. This CDR3 reads CASSFWYRTYETQYF. CDR3 DNA sequence: TGCGCCAGCAGCTTTTGGTACAGAACGTATGAGACCCAGTACTTC.

CDR3 nucleotides: TGCAGTGCTCATCATCCCCTAGGGCGGGACACTGAAGCTTTCTTT. This translates into CSAHHPLGRDTEAFF. The chain is built from TRBV20-1 and TRBJ1-1, with unresolved D. The germline CDR1 and CDR2 sequences are DFQATT and SNEGSKA (reference sequence). The CDR3 has 15 residues. V was pared by 5 bases and J by 3 bases, with 19 bases between.

V is TRBV6-1 and J is TRBJ2-3; D is unresolved. This CDR3 is built from 14 residues. CDR1 and CDR2 from the germline V gene are MNHNS and SASEGT. V gave up 3 bases and J gave up 5 bases, with 12 bases separating them. The CDR3, as DNA: TGTGCCAGCAGTGACGGAGAAATCATAGATACGCAGTATTTT. It yields the protein CASSDGEIIDTQYF.

V is TRBV5-1 and J is TRBJ2-4, with 7 bases aligning to TRBD1. The CDR3 runs 20 residues. Germline CDR1 reads SGHRS; CDR2 reads YFSETQ. Trimming took 4 bases from V and 0 from J; bases not matched to a gene: 19. CDR3 residues: CASSPDGRGKFSLAKNIQYF. CDR3 nucleotide sequence: TGCGCCAGCAGCCCGGATGGCAGGGGGAAGTTTAGTCTAGCCAAAAACATTCAGTACTTC.

The V call is TRBV27, the J call TRBJ2-1; TRBD2 agrees at 8 bases. Losses at the gene ends were 4 bases for V and 2 bases for J; bases not matched to a gene: 7. The CDR3 sequence is 16 residues long. CDR1 and CDR2 (germline): MNHEY, SMNVEV (reference sequence). CDR3 sequence (DNA): TGTGCCAGCAGTTCCAGAGAGCGGGGGCCCTACAATGAGCAGTTCTTC. Translation gives CASSSRERGPYNEQFF.